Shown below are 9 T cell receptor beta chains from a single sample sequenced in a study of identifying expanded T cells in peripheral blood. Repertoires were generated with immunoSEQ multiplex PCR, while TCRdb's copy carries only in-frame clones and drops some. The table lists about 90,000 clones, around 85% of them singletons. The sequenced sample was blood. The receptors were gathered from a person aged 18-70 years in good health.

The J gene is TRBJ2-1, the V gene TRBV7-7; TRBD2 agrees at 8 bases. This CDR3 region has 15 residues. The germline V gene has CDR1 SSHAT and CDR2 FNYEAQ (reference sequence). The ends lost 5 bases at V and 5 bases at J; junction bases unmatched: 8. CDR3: CASSPGLAGNNEQFF. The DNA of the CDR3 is TGTGCCAGCAGCCCTGGACTAGCCGGGAACAATGAGCAGTTCTTC.

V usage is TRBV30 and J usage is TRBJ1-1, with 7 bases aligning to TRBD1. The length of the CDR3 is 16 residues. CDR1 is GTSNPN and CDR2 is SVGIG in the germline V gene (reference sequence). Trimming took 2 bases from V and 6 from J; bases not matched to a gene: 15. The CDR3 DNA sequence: TGTGCCTGGAGTCTGTCACGCCAGGGGGTAGAGTCTGAAGCTTTCTTT. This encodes CAWSLSRQGVESEAFF.

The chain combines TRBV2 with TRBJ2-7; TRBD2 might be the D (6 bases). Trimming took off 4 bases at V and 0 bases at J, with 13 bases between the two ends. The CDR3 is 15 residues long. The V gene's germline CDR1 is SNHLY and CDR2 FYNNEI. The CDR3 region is CASSVYGGRSYEQYF. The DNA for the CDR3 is TGTGCCAGCAGTGTATACGGAGGGCGCTCCTACGAGCAGTACTTC.

The CDR3 loop reads CASSVGPGQGLNEQFF. The CDR3 nucleotides are TGTGCCAGCAGCGTGGGACCGGGACAGGGCCTCAATGAGCAGTTCTTC. The gene calls are TRBV9 and TRBJ2-1; 9 nucleotides match TRBD1. CDR3 length equals 16 residues. The germline CDR1 and CDR2 sequences are SGDLS and YYNGEE. After removal of 2 bases from V and 6 bases from J, the junction contained 9 bases not matched to a gene. The full variable domain, with the rest looked up from reference TRBV9 and TRBJ2-1, is DSGVTQTPKHLITATGQRVTLRCSPRSGDLSVYWYQQSLDQGLQFLIQYYNGEERAKGNILERFSAQQFPDLHSELNLSSLELGDSALYFCASSVGPGQGLNEQFFGPGTRLTVL.

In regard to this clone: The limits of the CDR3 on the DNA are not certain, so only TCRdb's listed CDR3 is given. CDR3 residues: CASILGRNYGYTF. V usage is TRBV6-6 and J usage is TRBJ1-2; the DNA was not compared with TRBD1, the D call given in the table. The CDR3 has 13 residues if both end residues are counted. Per the germline V gene, CDR1 is MNHNY and CDR2 is SVGAGI (reference sequence).

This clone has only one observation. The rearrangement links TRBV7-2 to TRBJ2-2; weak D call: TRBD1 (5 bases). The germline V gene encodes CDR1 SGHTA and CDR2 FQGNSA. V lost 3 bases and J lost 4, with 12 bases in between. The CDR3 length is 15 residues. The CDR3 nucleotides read TGTGCCAGCAGCTTTCAGACAGTTAGCACCGGGGAGCTGTTTTTT. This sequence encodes CASSFQTVSTGELFF.

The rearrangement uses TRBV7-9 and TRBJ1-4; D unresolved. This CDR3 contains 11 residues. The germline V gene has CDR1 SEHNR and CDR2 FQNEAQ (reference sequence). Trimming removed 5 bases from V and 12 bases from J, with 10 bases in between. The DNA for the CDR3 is TGTGCCAGCAGCCCCGGGAGAGAACTGTTTTTT. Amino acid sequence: CASSPGRELFF.

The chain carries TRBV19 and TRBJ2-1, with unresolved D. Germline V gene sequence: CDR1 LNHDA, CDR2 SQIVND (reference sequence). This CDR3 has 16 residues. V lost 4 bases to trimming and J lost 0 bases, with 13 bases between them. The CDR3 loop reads CASSRGGLGSYNEQFF. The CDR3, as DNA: TGTGCCAGTAGTAGAGGCGGCCTGGGCTCCTACAATGAGCAGTTCTTC.

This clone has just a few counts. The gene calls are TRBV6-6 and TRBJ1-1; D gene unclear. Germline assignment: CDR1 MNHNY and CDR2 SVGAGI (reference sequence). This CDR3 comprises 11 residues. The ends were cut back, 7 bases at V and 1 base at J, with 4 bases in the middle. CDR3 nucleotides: TGTGCCAGCAAGGAGAACACTGAAGCTTTCTTT. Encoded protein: CASKENTEAFF.